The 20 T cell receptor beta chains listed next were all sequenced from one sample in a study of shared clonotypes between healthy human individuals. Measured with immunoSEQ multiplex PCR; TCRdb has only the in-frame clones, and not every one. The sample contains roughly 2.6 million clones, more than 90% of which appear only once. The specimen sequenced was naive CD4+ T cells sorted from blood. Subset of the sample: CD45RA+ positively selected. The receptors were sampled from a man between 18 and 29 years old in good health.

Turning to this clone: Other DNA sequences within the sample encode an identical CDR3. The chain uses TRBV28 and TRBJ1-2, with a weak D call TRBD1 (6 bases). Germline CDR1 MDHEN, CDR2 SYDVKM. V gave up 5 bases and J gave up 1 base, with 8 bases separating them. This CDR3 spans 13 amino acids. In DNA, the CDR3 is TGTGCCAGCAGTGTACAGGGTAACTATGGCTACACCTTC. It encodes CASSVQGNYGYTF.

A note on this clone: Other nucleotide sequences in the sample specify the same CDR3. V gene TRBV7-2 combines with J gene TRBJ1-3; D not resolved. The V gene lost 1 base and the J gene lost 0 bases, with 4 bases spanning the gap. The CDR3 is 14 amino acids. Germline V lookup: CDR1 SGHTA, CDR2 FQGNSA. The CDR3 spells CASSLGVSGNTIYF. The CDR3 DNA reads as TGTGCCAGCAGCTTAGGAGTCTCTGGAAACACCATATATTTT.

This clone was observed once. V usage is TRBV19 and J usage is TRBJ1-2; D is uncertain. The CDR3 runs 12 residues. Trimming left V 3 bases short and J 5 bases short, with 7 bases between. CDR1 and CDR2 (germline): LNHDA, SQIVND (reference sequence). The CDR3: CASSIHGYGYTF. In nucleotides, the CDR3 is TGTGCCAGTAGTATCCACGGGTATGGCTACACCTTC.

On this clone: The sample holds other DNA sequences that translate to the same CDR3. CDR3 loop: CASNEQGDQPQHF. CDR3 in DNA: TGTGCCAGCAACGAGCAGGGGGATCAGCCCCAGCATTTT. This chain connects TRBV7-9 to TRBJ1-5; TRBD1 aligns across 7 bases. The CDR3 has 13 amino acids. Germline CDR1 reads SEHNR; CDR2 reads FQNEAQ (reference sequence). V lost 7 bases, J lost 5 bases, and 5 bases stayed unmatched.

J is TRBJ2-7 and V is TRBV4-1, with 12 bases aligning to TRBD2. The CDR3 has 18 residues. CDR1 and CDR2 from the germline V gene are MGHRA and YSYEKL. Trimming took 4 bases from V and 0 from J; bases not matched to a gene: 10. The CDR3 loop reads CASSPLSSGRVSSYEQYF. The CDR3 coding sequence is TGCGCCAGCAGCCCTTTGTCTAGCGGGAGGGTTAGCTCCTACGAGCAGTACTTC.

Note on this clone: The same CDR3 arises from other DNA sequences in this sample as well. The CDR3 DNA is TGTGCCAGCAGTGAATCTGGGAGCAATCAGCCCCAGCATTTT. Protein: CASSESGSNQPQHF. The chain has TRBV25-1 and TRBJ1-5; D ambiguous. Trimming removed 1 base from V and 1 base from J, with 5 bases in between. Germline V lookup: CDR1 MGHDK, CDR2 SYGVNS. This CDR3 contains 14 residues.

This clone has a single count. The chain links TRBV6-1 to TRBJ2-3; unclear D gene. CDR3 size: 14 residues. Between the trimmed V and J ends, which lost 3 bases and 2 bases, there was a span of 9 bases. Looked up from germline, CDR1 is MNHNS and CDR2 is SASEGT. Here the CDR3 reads CASSDVGDTDTQYF. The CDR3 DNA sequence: TGTGCCAGCAGTGACGTGGGTGACACAGATACGCAGTATTTT.

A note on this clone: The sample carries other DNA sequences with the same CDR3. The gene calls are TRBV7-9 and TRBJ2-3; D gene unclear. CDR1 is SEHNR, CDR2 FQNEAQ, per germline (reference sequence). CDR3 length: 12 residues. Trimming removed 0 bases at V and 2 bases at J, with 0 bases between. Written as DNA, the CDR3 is TGTGCCAGCAGCTTAGCCACAGATACGCAGTATTTT. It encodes CASSLATDTQYF.

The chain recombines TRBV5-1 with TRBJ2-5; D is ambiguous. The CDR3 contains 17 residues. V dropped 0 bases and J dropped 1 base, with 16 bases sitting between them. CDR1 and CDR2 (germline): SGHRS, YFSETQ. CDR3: CASSLEATFGPQETQYF. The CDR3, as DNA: TGCGCCAGCAGCTTGGAGGCCACTTTCGGACCCCAAGAGACCCAGTACTTC.

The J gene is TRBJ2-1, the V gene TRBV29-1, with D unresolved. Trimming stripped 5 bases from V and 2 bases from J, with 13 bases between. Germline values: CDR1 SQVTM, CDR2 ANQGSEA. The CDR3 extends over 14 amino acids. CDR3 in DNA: TGCAGCGTTCCCGTCTCCACAACCTACAATGAGCAGTTCTTC. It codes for CSVPVSTTYNEQFF.

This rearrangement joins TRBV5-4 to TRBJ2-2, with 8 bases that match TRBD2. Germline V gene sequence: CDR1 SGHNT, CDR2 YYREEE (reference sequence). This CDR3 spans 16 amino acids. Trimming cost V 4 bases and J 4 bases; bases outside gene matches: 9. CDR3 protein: CASSDARTSSTGELFF. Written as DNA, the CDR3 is TGTGCCAGCAGCGACGCCCGGACTAGCAGCACCGGGGAGCTGTTTTTT.

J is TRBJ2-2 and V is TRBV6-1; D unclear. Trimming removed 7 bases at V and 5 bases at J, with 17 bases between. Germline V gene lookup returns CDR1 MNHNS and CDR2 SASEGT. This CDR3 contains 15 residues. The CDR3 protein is CASTVLTTETGELFF. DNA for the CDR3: TGTGCCAGCACGGTTCTTACCACGGAGACCGGGGAGCTGTTTTTT.

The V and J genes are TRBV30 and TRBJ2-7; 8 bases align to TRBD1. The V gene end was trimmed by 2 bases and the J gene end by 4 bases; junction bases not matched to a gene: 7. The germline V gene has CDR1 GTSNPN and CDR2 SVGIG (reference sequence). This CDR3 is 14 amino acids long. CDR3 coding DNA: TGTGCCTGGAGTCAGAGGACAGGGAGGTACGAGCAGTACTTC. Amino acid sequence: CAWSQRTGRYEQYF.

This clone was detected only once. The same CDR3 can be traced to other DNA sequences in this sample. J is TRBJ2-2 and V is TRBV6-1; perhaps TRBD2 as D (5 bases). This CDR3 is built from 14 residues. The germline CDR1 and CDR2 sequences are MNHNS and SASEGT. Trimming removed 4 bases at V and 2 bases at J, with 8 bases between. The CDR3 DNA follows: TGTGCCAGCAGTGGGACTGCTAACACCGGGGAGCTGTTTTTT. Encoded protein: CASSGTANTGELFF.

The CDR3: CASSQEYGRELQYF. Written as DNA, the CDR3 is TGCGCCAGCAGCCAAGAATATGGGAGGGAGCTCCAGTACTTC. The chain links TRBV4-3 to TRBJ2-5, with TRBD2 identical over 7 bases. Looked up from germline, CDR1 is LGHNA and CDR2 is YSLEER. The CDR3 runs to 14 residues. Losses at the gene ends were 0 bases for V and 10 bases for J; bases not matched to a gene: 8.

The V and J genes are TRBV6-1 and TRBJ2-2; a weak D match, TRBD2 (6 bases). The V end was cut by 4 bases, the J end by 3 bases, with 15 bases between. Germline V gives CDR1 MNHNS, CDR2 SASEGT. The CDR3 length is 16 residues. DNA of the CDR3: TGTGCCAGCAGTGTTGTTCTGGAGGGGTACACCGGGGAGCTGTTTTTT. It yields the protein CASSVVLEGYTGELFF.

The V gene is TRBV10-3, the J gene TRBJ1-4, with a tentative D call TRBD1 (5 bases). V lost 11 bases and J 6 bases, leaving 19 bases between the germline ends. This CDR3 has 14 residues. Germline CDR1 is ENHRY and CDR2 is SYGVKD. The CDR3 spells CASGQGLVDEKLFF. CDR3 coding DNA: TGTGCCTCGGGGCAGGGACTAGTTGATGAAAAACTGTTTTTT.

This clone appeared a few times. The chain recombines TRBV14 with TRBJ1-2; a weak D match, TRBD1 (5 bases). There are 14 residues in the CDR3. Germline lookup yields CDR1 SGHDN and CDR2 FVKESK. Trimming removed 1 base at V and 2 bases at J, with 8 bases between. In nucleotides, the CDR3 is TGTGCCAGCAGCCAAGCCGGGACCAACTATGGCTACACCTTC. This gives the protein CASSQAGTNYGYTF.

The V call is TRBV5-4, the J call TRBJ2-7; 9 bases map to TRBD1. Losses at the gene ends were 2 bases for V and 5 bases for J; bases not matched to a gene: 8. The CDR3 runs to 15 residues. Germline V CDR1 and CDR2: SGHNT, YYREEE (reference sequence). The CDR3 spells CASSFPGQGIDEQYF. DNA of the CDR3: TGTGCCAGCAGCTTTCCGGGACAGGGAATCGACGAGCAGTACTTC.

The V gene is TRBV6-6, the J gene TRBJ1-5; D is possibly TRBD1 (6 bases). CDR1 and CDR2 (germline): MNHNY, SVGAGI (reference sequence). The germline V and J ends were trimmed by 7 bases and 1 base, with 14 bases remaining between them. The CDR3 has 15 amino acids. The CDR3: CASTPEGGSNQPQHF. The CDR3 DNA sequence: TGTGCCAGCACTCCGGAGGGGGGAAGCAATCAGCCCCAGCATTTT.